This T cell receptor (beta chain) was documented in a study of T-cell memory formation after mild COVID-19. Deletions cut 0 bases from V and 0 bases from J, with 9 bases between. The length of the CDR3 is 16 residues. CDR1 and CDR2 (germline): MNHEY, SVGAGI. This clonotype was seen only a few times. TCRdb re-called the 5' RACE reads with MiXCR, one entry per CDR3 protein. The profile shows about 250,000 distinct CDR3 sequences, 15% to 17% of them singletons. This clonotype was sampled from an adult woman who had mild COVID-19 (a few samples of this study predate the infection). Cell type and time point are not known. V and J are TRBV6-5 and TRBJ2-1; D uncertain. The sequenced sample was PBMCs or a T cell subset sorted from them (not recorded which). The CDR3 region has the DNA TGTGCCAGCAGTTACTCCCTCGGCAGCTCCTACAATGAGCAGTTCTTC. Its protein is CASSYSLGSSYNEQFF.